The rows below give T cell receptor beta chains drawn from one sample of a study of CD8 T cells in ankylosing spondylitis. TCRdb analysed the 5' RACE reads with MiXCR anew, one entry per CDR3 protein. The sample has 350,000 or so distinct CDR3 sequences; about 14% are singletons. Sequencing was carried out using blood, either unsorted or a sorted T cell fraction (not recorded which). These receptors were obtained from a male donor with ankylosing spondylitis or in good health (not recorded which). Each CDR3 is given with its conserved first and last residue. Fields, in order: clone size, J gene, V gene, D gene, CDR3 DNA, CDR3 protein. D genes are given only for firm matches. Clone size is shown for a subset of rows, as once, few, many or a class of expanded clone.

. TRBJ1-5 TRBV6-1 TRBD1 TGTGCCAGCATTGACAGGGGAGGTCAGCCCCAGCATTTT CASIDRGGQPQHF
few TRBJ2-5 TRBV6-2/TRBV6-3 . TGTGCCAGCAGTTTCGGGACCCGACTACGAGAGACCCAGTACTTC CASSFGTRLRETQYF
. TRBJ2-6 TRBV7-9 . TGTGCCAGCGTCCTCGCCCCGTCCTCTGGGGCCAACGTCCTGACTTTC CASVLAPSSGANVLTF
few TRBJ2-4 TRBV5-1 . TGCGCCAGCAGCTTGTCCGACAGCGCCACAGGAGCCAAAAACATTCAGTACTTC CASSLSDSATGAKNIQYF
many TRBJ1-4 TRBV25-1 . TGTGCCAGCAGTGAATACAGTTACCCTGAAAAACTGTTTTTT CASSEYSYPEKLFF
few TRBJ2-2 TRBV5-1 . TGCGCCAGCTTCAGGGGGGACCAGAACACCGGGGAGCTGTTTTTT CASFRGDQNTGELFF
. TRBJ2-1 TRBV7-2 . TGTGCCAGCAGCTTGACAGGGACTACCAATGAGCAGTTCTTC CASSLTGTTNEQFF
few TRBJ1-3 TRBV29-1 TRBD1 TGCAGCGTTGGCGGGACAGGGGTCGGAAACACCATATATTTT CSVGGTGVGNTIYF
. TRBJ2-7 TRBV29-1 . TGCAGCGTCCTGGGAGTCTACGGGGCCGAGCAGTACTTC CSVLGVYGAEQYF
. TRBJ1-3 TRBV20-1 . TGCAGTGCTAGATCGACGGCAAGCTCTGGAAACACCATATATTTT CSARSTASSGNTIYF
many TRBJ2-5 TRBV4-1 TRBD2 TGCGCCAGCAGCCAAACAGCGGGGGGGGAAGAGACCCAGTACTTC CASSQTAGGEETQYF
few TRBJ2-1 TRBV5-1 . TGCGCCAGCAGCTTGTTGGGAGAGATAGGGTACAATGAGCAGTTCTTC CASSLLGEIGYNEQFF
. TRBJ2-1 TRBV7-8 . TGTGCCAGCAGCGTAGCGAACTCCTACAATGAGCAGTTCTTC CASSVANSYNEQFF
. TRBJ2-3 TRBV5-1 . TGCGCCAGCAGCTTCTGGGGATCAGATACGCAGTATTTT CASSFWGSDTQYF
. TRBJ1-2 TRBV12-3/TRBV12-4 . TGTGCCAGCAGTTTGGGCCCGACTCGGGGCTACACCTTC CASSLGPTRGYTF
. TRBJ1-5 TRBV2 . TGTGCCAGCAGAGCGAAAACAGGGATTAGCAATCAGCCCCAGCATTTT CASRAKTGISNQPQHF
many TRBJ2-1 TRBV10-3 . TGTGCCATCAGTGAGTCTGGTCAGGGGAACGATGAGCAGTTCTTC CAISESGQGNDEQFF
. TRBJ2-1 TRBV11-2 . TGTGCCAGCAGCTTAGTTACGGGACCCCACAATGAGCAGTTCTTC CASSLVTGPHNEQFF
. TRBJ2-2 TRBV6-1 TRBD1 TGTGCCAGCAGGACCCCGACAGGGGGGTCCGGGGAGCTGTTTTTT CASRTPTGGSGELFF
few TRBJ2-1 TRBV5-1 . TGCGCCAGCAGCTTCCTGGGGGATGAGCAGTTCTTC CASSFLGDEQFF
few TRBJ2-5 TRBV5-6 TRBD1 TGTGCCAGCAGCCTGCTGGGGGACAGGGGGCAAGAGACCCAGTACTTC CASSLLGDRGQETQYF
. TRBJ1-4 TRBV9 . TGTGCCAGCAGCTCCCGTGGGGGATCTAATGAAAAACTGTTTTTT CASSSRGGSNEKLFF
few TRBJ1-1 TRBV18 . TGTGCCAGCTCACCACCTGGGGCGAACACTGAAGCTTTCTTT CASSPPGANTEAFF
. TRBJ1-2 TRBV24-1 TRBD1 TGTGCCACCAGTGATCGCAGGGGGGACGGTAACTATGGCTACACCTTC CATSDRRGDGNYGYTF
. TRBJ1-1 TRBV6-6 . TGTGCCAGCAGCGACGGGGGGGCTGAAGCTTTCTTT CASSDGGAEAFF
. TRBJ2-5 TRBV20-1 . TGCAGTGCTAGAAAGGGACCTCCGGGCGGGACCCAGTACTTC CSARKGPPGGTQYF
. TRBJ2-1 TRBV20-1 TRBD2 TGCAGTGTCGTACTAGCGGGAGGGGACAATGAGCAGTTCTTC CSVVLAGGDNEQFF
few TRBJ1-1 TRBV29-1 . TGCAGCGCCCCAGGCAACGGGGCTTTCTTT CSAPGNGAFF
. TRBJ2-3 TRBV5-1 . TGCGCCAGCAGCTTACGTGGACAACACACAGATACGCAGTATTTT CASSLRGQHTDTQYF
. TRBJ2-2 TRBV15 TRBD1 TGTGCCACCAGCAGAGATCCCCCCGGGACAGGGAACACCGGGGAGCTGTTTTTT CATSRDPPGTGNTGELFF
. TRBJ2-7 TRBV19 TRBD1 TGTGCCAGTAGCCGCACCCGGGACAGGGGTCGGGACGAGCAGTACTTC CASSRTRDRGRDEQYF
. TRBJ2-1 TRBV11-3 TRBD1 TGTGCCAGCAGCTTAGACCAGGACAGGGAAAAGTTCTTC CASSLDQDREKFF
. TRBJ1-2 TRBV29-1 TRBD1 TGCAGCGCTTGGGGGACAGGGAATGAGAATGGCTACACCTTC CSAWGTGNENGYTF
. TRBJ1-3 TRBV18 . TGTGCCAGATCACCCTCCTCTGGAAACACCATATATTTT CARSPSSGNTIYF
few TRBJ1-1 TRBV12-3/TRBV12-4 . TGTGCCAGCAGTTCCCAGACCTCGGGCACTGAAGCTTTCTTT CASSSQTSGTEAFF
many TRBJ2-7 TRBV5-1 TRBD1 TGCGCCAGCAGCTCGGACAGGGCCTACGAGCAGTACTTC CASSSDRAYEQYF
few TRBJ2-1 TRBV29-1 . TGCAGCGTTGCCGAGTCTAGCAACAATGAGCAGTTCTTC CSVAESSNNEQFF
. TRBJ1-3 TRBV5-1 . TGCGCCAGCAGCGACCACACAGGCATCTCTGGAAACACCATATATTTT CASSDHTGISGNTIYF
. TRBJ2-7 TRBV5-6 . TGTGCCAGCAGCTTGGATTTGGGATCGTCCTACGAGCAGTACTTC CASSLDLGSSYEQYF
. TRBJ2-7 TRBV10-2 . TGCGCCAGCAGTGAGTACGCTAGCTCCTACGAGCAGTACTTC CASSEYASSYEQYF
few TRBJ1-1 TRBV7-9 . TGTGCCAGCAGCCTTCTCGGGGTGGGGACTGAAGCTTTCTTT CASSLLGVGTEAFF
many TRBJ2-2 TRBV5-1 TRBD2 TGCGCCAGCAGCCCCGGGGGGACTAGCGCCTCGAACACCGGGGAGCTGTTTTTT CASSPGGTSASNTGELFF
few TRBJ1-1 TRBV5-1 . TGCGCCAGCAGCTTGGGGGGCAGATCGAGGACTGAAGCTTTCTTT CASSLGGRSRTEAFF
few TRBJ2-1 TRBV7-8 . TGTGCCAGCAGCGCCGTGGGGGCGGGGCCTTACAATGAGCAGTTCTTC CASSAVGAGPYNEQFF
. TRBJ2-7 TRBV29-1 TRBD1 TGCAGCGTTGAAGAAAGGCGGACAGGGGCCTACGAGCAGTACTTC CSVEERRTGAYEQYF
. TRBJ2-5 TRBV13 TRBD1 TGTGCCAGCAGGTATACAGGGGGCGGAGAGACCCAGTACTTC CASRYTGGGETQYF
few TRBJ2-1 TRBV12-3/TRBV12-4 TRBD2 TGTGCCAGCAATGCAGGGAGGGTTAAGTTCTTC CASNAGRVKFF
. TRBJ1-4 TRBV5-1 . TGCGCCAGCAGCTTGGCCCCCGGGGGTCCTAATGAAAAACTGTTTTTT CASSLAPGGPNEKLFF
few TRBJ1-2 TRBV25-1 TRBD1 TGTGCCAGCAGTGAATCTGGGACAGGACATGGCTACACCTTC CASSESGTGHGYTF
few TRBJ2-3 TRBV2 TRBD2 TGTGCCAGCAGCGGGCTAGCGGGAGAACGCCCTACCTCCCCAGATACGCAGTATTTT CASSGLAGERPTSPDTQYF
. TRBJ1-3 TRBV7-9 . TGTGCCAGCAGCCAGGACCTTACCACCATATATTTT CASSQDLTTIYF
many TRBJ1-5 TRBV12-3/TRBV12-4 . TGTGCCAGCAGTTTATCCGGCGGCAATCAGCCCCAGCATTTT CASSLSGGNQPQHF
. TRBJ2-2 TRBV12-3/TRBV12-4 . TGTGCCAGCAGCCCTCAGACTGATTTGGGCACCGGGGAGCTGTTTTTT CASSPQTDLGTGELFF
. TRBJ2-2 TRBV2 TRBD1 TGTGCCAGCAGCGGACAGGGGGCAGACACCGGGGAGCTGTTTTTT CASSGQGADTGELFF
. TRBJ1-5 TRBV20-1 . TGCAGTGCTAGCAACAGGGAGGATCAGCCCCAGCATTTT CSASNREDQPQHF